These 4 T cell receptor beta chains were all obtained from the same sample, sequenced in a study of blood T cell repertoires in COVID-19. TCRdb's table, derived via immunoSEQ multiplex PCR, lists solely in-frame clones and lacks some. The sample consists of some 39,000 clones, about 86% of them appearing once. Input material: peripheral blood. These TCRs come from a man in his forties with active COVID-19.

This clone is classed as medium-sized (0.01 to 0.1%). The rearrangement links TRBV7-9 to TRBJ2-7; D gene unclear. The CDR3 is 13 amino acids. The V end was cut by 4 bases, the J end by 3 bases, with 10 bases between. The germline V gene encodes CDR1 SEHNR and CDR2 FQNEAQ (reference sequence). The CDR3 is CASSSKTGYEQYF. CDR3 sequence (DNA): TGTGCCAGCAGCTCAAAGACGGGCTACGAGCAGTACTTC.

In DNA form, the CDR3 reads TGCGCCAGCAGCTCGCTGGCCTCGCCGGGGGCTTTCTTT. As protein: CASSSLASPGAFF. The chain links TRBV5-1 to TRBJ1-1; D not certain. Trimming removed 3 bases at V and 11 bases at J, with 17 bases between. The CDR3 consists of 13 residues. Per the germline V gene, CDR1 is SGHRS and CDR2 is YFSETQ. Full variable domain (remainder filled in from reference TRBV5-1 and TRBJ1-1): KAGVTQTPRYLIKTRGQQVTLSCSPISGHRSVSWYQQTPGQGLQFLFEYFSETQRNKGNFPGRFSGRQFSNSRSEMNVSTLELGDSALYLCASSSLASPGAFFGQGTRLTVV.

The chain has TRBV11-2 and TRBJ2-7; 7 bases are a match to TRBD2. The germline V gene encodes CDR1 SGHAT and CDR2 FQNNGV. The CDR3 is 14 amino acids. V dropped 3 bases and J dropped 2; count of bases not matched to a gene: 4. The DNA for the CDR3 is TGTGCCAGCAGCTTCACTAGCGACACCTACGAGCAGTACTTC. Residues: CASSFTSDTYEQYF.

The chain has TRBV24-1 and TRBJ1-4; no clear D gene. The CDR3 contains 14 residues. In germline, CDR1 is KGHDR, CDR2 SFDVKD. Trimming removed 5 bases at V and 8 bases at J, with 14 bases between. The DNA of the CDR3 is TGTGCCACCAGTGCATTTGGAGGTGAGGAAAAACTGTTTTTT. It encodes CATSAFGGEEKLFF.